The rows below give T cell receptor beta chains drawn from one sample of a study of neoadjuvant anti-PD-1 for oral cavity cancer. This table comes from immunoSEQ multiplex PCR, and its TCRdb copy is limited to in-frame clones, with some not included. Among 15,000 or so clones listed, about 64% were seen once. The sequences come from PBMCs, collected before nivolumab (anti-PD-1) treatment. Source of these receptors: a person between 40 and 85 years old with oral cavity squamous cell carcinoma. CDR3s include the opening cysteine and the closing phenylalanine or tryptophan. The D gene is left open where the match is weak. Clone size is shown for a subset of rows, as once, few, many or a class of expanded clone.

d_gene,abundance,j_gene,v_gene,CDR3aa,CDR3nt
NA,few,TRBJ2-3,TRBV9,CASSPSGSTDTQYF,TGTGCCAGCAGCCCCAGCGGGAGCACAGATACGCAGTATTTT
TRBD1,once,TRBJ2-5,TRBV29-1,CSVERLGGLQETQYF,TGCAGCGTTGAAAGGTTAGGGGGCCTGCAAGAGACCCAGTACTTC
TRBD1,NA,TRBJ1-5,TRBV5-6,CASSLGQGALGNQPQHF,TGTGCCAGCAGCTTGGGGCAGGGGGCGTTAGGCAATCAGCCCCAGCATTTT
TRBD1,NA,TRBJ1-1,TRBV15,CATSRGGTGVNTEAFF,TGTGCCACCAGCAGAGGGGGGACAGGGGTTAACACTGAAGCTTTCTTT
NA,NA,TRBJ2-1,TRBV5-6,CASSPDRRDGLGVF,TGTGCCAGCAGCCCCGATCGAAGAGACGGGCTAGGGGTCTTC
NA,NA,TRBJ2-1,TRBV5-1,CASSLGGGTNEQFF,TGCGCCAGCAGCTTGGGGGGTGGGACCAATGAGCAGTTCTTC
NA,NA,TRBJ1-1,TRBV19,CASSWPANTEAFF,TGTGCCAGTAGTTGGCCAGCGAACACTGAAGCTTTCTTT
NA,NA,TRBJ2-5,TRBV6-1,CASSEAAGPQETQYF,TGTGCCAGCAGTGAAGCGGCGGGGCCCCAAGAGACCCAGTACTTC
TRBD1,NA,TRBJ1-2,TRBV6-1,CASRTGNNYGYTF,TGTGCCAGCAGGACAGGGAATAACTATGGCTACACCTTC
TRBD1,NA,TRBJ1-4,TRBV2,CASSRDREHEKLFF,TGTGCCAGCAGTCGGGACAGGGAACATGAAAAACTGTTTTTT
TRBD2,NA,TRBJ2-1,TRBV6-4,CASSKDSGSYNEQFF,TGTGCCAGCAGTAAGGATAGCGGGAGCTACAATGAGCAGTTCTTC
NA,NA,TRBJ2-1,TRBV5-1,CASRLSYNEQFF,TGCGCCAGCAGGTTGTCCTACAATGAGCAGTTCTTC
NA,NA,TRBJ2-7,TRBV11-2,CASSGTGTGPYEQYF,TGTGCCAGCAGCGGGACCGGGACTGGCCCCTACGAGCAGTACTTC
NA,NA,TRBJ2-5,TRBV30,CAWSALQETQYF,TGTGCCTGGAGCGCCCTCCAAGAGACCCAGTACTTC
TRBD2,once,TRBJ2-1,TRBV30,CAWSGRTGAGEDNEQFF,TGTGCCTGGAGTGGGAGAACGGGCGCGGGAGAGGACAATGAGCAGTTCTTC
NA,NA,TRBJ1-2,TRBV6-1,CASSDYTFYTF,TGTGCCAGCAGTGACTACACCTTCTACACCTTC
NA,few,TRBJ2-1,TRBV27,CASSFRISVNEQFF,TGTGCCAGCAGTTTTCGGATTAGCGTGAATGAGCAGTTCTTC
NA,NA,TRBJ2-5,TRBV5-1,CASRLGQETQYF,TGCGCCAGTCGATTGGGCCAGGAGACCCAGTACTTC
NA,NA,TRBJ2-3,TRBV5-6,CASSLDDTQYF,TGTGCCAGCAGCTTGGACGATACGCAGTATTTT
NA,NA,TRBJ1-2,TRBV9,CASSAPRGTYNYGYTF,TGTGCCAGCAGCGCCCCCCGAGGAACTTATAACTATGGCTACACCTTC
NA,NA,TRBJ2-3,TRBV2,CASSIVDTQYF,TGTGCCAGCAGCATCGTAGATACGCAGTATTTT
NA,NA,TRBJ1-1,TRBV11-2,CASSLTESNTEAFF,TGTGCCAGCAGCTTGACCGAGAGTAACACTGAAGCTTTCTTT
TRBD1,NA,TRBJ1-5,TRBV19,CASSMGQGNQPQHF,TGTGCCAGTAGTATGGGACAGGGGAATCAGCCCCAGCATTTT
NA,NA,TRBJ1-2,TRBV6-6,CASSGGSRETNYGYTF,TGTGCCAGCAGTGGGGGAAGCAGGGAGACTAACTATGGCTACACCTTC
NA,NA,TRBJ1-4,TRBV7-8,CASSLYRASNEKLFF,TGTGCCAGCAGCCTTTATCGGGCCTCTAATGAAAAACTGTTTTTT
TRBD1,few,TRBJ2-3,TRBV10-1,CASSKDRADTQYF,TGCGCCAGCAGTAAGGACAGGGCAGATACGCAGTATTTT
NA,NA,TRBJ2-2,TRBV6-5,CASSSHGTLNTGELFF,TGTGCCAGCAGTTCCCACGGGACACTTAACACCGGGGAGCTGTTTTTT
TRBD1,NA,TRBJ1-1,TRBV29-1,CSVHKGWTGGTEAFF,TGCAGCGTCCACAAGGGCTGGACAGGGGGCACTGAAGCTTTCTTT
NA,NA,TRBJ2-7,TRBV5-1,CASSPPADPLEQYF,TGCGCCAGCAGCCCCCCCGCTGACCCCCTCGAGCAGTACTTC
NA,once,TRBJ1-2,TRBV9,CASSPVTNYGYTF,TGTGCCAGCAGCCCGGTTACTAACTATGGCTACACCTTC
NA,NA,TRBJ1-4,TRBV6-5,CASSYSGEVTNEKLFF,TGTGCCAGCAGTTACTCCGGGGAGGTAACTAATGAAAAACTGTTTTTT
NA,NA,TRBJ1-1,TRBV28,CASSFLKQRGNTEAFF,TGTGCCAGCAGTTTTTTAAAGCAACGCGGTAACACTGAAGCTTTCTTT
NA,NA,TRBJ2-7,TRBV10-1,CASSDWAGGAPYEQYF,TGCGCCAGCAGTGATTGGGCCGGCGGTGCCCCCTACGAGCAGTACTTC
TRBD1,NA,TRBJ1-3,TRBV4-2,CASSQDVASGGASGNTIYF,TGTGCCAGCAGCCAAGATGTGGCGTCAGGGGGGGCGAGTGGAAACACCATATATTTT
NA,NA,TRBJ2-7,TRBV11-2,CASSLDGRVTYEQYF,TGTGCCAGCAGCTTAGACGGGAGAGTCACCTACGAGCAGTACTTC
TRBD1,NA,TRBJ2-3,TRBV9,CASSGSRGLTDTQYF,TGTGCCAGCAGTGGGAGCAGGGGGCTCACAGATACGCAGTATTTT
NA,NA,TRBJ2-5,TRBV5-1,CASSQDNQETQYF,TGCGCCAGCAGCCAGGACAACCAAGAGACCCAGTACTTC
TRBD1,once,TRBJ1-1,TRBV7-9,CASSSSGDSEAFF,TGTGCCAGCAGCTCCTCAGGGGACAGTGAAGCTTTCTTT
NA,NA,TRBJ1-4,TRBV6-5,CASSRQLGEKLFF,TGTGCCAGCAGTCGGCAATTGGGTGAAAAACTGTTTTTT
TRBD2,NA,TRBJ2-2,TRBV6-5,CASSYLAGGTTGELFF,TGTGCCAGCAGTTACTTAGCGGGTGGAACCACCGGGGAGCTGTTTTTT
TRBD1,once,TRBJ2-1,TRBV5-1,CASSPIPGQGNNEQFF,TGCGCCAGCAGCCCGATCCCGGGACAGGGAAACAATGAGCAGTTCTTC
NA,once,TRBJ2-7,TRBV11-2,CASSWRIYEQYF,TGTGCCAGCAGCTGGCGGATCTACGAGCAGTACTTC
NA,NA,TRBJ2-7,TRBV19,CASSITGWNYEQYF,TGTGCCAGTAGTATTACAGGGTGGAACTACGAGCAGTACTTC
NA,few,TRBJ2-5,TRBV5-1,CASSFTSPSETQYF,TGCGCCAGCAGCTTTACTAGCCCTTCAGAGACCCAGTACTTC